This T cell receptor (beta chain) was sequenced for a study of immune evolution from preneoplasia to lung adenocarcinoma. For the study at large: HLA loss of heterozygosity: around 6.5% AIS, about 15% MIA, roughly 30% ADC, none AAH. Overall study findings and caveats: Clonality was highest in normal lung, lower in later-stage lesions apparently. Normal lung had the highest top T cell clone frequencies.

The protocol was immunoSEQ multiplex PCR, while the TCRdb copy is restricted to in-frame clones and leaves out a portion. The table has fewer than 4,500 clones, 70% to 90% seen once. Points on this clone: Its specificity is not known.

Germline V gene lookup returns CDR1 SGHRS and CDR2 YFSETQ. CDR3 size: 13 residues. V lost 3 bases to trimming and J lost 5 bases, with 9 bases between them. The TCR originated in a donor older than 65 with lung adenocarcinoma. Sequenced: FFPE minimally invasive lung adenocarcinoma tissue. The chain is built from TRBV5-1 and TRBJ1-5, with a weak D call TRBD1 (5 bases). The CDR3: CASSWDGYQPQHF. The DNA for the CDR3 is TGCGCCAGCAGCTGGGACGGATATCAGCCCCAGCATTTT.